This TCR beta chain was identified during a study of blood T cell repertoires in COVID-19 (dated by TCRdb to the early 2020s). Regarding the research as a whole: Samples covering the acute and convalescent phases of COVID-19 were provided by collaborators in the United States, Italy and Spain. The material from the prospective study consisted of cDNA or gDNA derived from T cells, B-cell-depleted T cells, or PBMCs. Deeply sampled blood TCRbeta repertoires from subjects exposed to, actively infected with, or recovered from COVID-19 were included in the dataset. The repertoires were released in a freely available public database meant as a resource for research on the immune response to SARS-CoV-2. Samples came from the ongoing ImmuneRACE study (first 160 participants) plus 1,254 subjects from 6 global collaborators. Sample metadata almost always included a de-identified subject ID, COVID-19 status, age in years and sex. HLA class I and class II types, where available, came from metadata supplied by the sample provider rather than from assay-based typing.

The collaborating institutions used their own protocols to collect whole blood in K2EDTA tubes. For TCRbeta analysis, collaborator samples were shipped as frozen whole blood, as isolated PBMCs, or as DNA extracted from either sample type. Notes on this clone: Its antigen is currently not known. The sample holds no much larger clone one base away, and base qualities are not on file.

TCRbeta CDR3 regions were amplified from genomic DNA by means of the immunoSEQ Assay, a bias-controlled multiplex PCR. The authors' analysis ran thus. Nucleated cell counts per sample were estimated from amplification of reference gene primers within the assay. To quantify the absolute abundance of each unique TCRbeta CDR3 rearrangement, sequence reads were collapsed and filtered. For each sample, productive Simpson clonality was calculated as the square root of Simpson's diversity index over productive rearrangements. Here the immuneACCESS table is served through TCRdb, limited to in-frame sequences with V and J called. Missing clones are a known gap in these copies; in checked studies unresolved V genes cover under half, and the rest lacks a known reason. Clone size and V and J calls were adopted from that table, with D and trimming inferred from the DNA. This sample holds a few hundred thousand clones; around 90% were observed only once. The top ten hold approximately 0.8% of the sample.

The paper's findings and limits, for the study overall: The quantity of clinical and demographic metadata differed by source and by participant and was supplied without curation.

Sequencing used peripheral blood. The TCR comes from a woman aged 25-40 years with acute or convalescent COVID-19.

The DNA is TGTGCCAGCAGCTTACAGACAGGGTTGGTCCTCTCTGGAAACACCATATATTTT. The encoded protein is CASSLQTGLVLSGNTIYF. Here the chain combines TRBV7-8 and TRBJ1-3, and 7 junction bases match TRBD1. Clipping removes 2 bases from V and 0 bases from J, with 10 as the unmatched junction base count. Including the terminal cysteine and phenylalanine, the CDR3 comprises 18 residues. Just CDR3 DNA is preserved here, 54 bases in frame from base 1. From a lookup of the germline V gene, CDR1 and CDR2 are SGHVS and FQNEAQ.